One sample yielded the 18 T cell receptor beta chains listed below, sequenced in a study of blood T cells in healthy people across ages. A second PCR, run for about 6 to 11 cycles, used a sample-barcoded 5' primer plus a J-beta primer mix. TCRdb processed the 5' RACE reads anew with MiXCR; each CDR3 protein has one entry. This sample has approximately 940,000 distinct CDR3 sequences, with around 48% found just once. The sample taken for sequencing was blood. Receptor source: a young man in good health.

This rearrangement joins TRBV7-2 to TRBJ2-2; TRBD1 might be the D (6 bases). V gave up 1 base and J gave up 7 bases, with 16 bases separating them. Germline V gene sequence: CDR1 SGHTA, CDR2 FQGNSA. This CDR3 region has 16 residues. The CDR3 nucleotides are TGTGCCAGCAGCTTAGAGAGGGCAGGGGTTGGCGGGGAGCTGTTTTTT. Translated, it gives CASSLERAGVGGELFF.

The chain carries TRBV20-1 and TRBJ2-7; 7 bases map to TRBD2. The CDR3 runs to 13 residues. Trimming at V came to 2 bases and at J to 3 bases, leaving 4 bases not matched to a gene. Germline V CDR1 and CDR2: DFQATT, SNEGSKA (reference sequence). The CDR3 region has the DNA TGCAGTGCTAGACCGTGGGGGGGCTACGAGCAGTACTTC. Protein: CSARPWGGYEQYF.

The table lists this clonotype with a few counts. The chain has TRBV4-3 and TRBJ2-3; D not resolved. This CDR3 comprises 14 residues. V was trimmed by 0 bases and J by 4 bases, leaving 8 bases between them. Per germline, CDR1 LGHNA and CDR2 YSLEER. The CDR3 DNA reads TGCGCCAGCAGCCAAGATAACGTCCCAGATACGCAGTATTTT. It encodes CASSQDNVPDTQYF.

This clonotype was detected ten times or more. Since a much larger clone is just one base distant, this may be a read error. J is TRBJ2-1 and V is TRBV3-1; TRBD1 matches 9 bases. Germline-derived CDR1 and CDR2 are LGHDT and YNNKEL (reference sequence). J gave up 1 base and V 4 bases, and 5 bases lay outside the gene matches. The CDR3 has 16 amino acids. CDR3 nucleotide sequence: TGTGCCAGCAGCCTGGGGGGGACAGGGTCCTACAATGAGCAGTTCTTC. Translated, it gives CASSLGGTGSYNEQFF.

This clonotype was counted only a few times. The V gene is TRBV20-1, the J gene TRBJ2-3; TRBD2 matches 7 bases. Germline CDR1 and CDR2: DFQATT and SNEGSKA (reference sequence). The CDR3 has 15 residues. Trimming took 2 bases from V and 2 from J; bases not matched to a gene: 7. The CDR3 DNA sequence: TGCAGTGCTAGAAATGGACTAGACCTCACAGATACGCAGTATTTT. Encoded protein: CSARNGLDLTDTQYF.

The J gene is TRBJ1-4, the V gene TRBV20-1, with D perhaps matching TRBD1 (5 bases). V was shortened by 0 bases and J by 5 bases, with 13 bases between the two germline ends. Germline V lookup: CDR1 DFQATT, CDR2 SNEGSKA (reference sequence). The CDR3 runs to 15 residues. The CDR3 loop reads CSARDLGGRNEKLFF. The CDR3 nucleotides read TGCAGTGCTAGAGATCTCGGGGGGAGAAATGAAAAACTGTTTTTT.

About this clonotype: This could be a read error, since a much larger clone is one nucleotide away. The V call is TRBV29-1, the J call TRBJ2-7; no clear D. V lost 5 bases to trimming and J lost 6 bases, with 14 bases between them. This CDR3 region has 12 residues. Germline CDR1 SQVTM, CDR2 ANQGSEA. CDR3 region: CSVIPGPSEQYF. The CDR3 DNA reads TGCAGCGTTATTCCAGGCCCCTCCGAGCAGTACTTC.

This clonotype occurred once. CDR3 nucleotide sequence: TGTGCCAGCGGAAGACTTCCAACAGGGAACAATCAGCCCCAGCATTTT. Its protein is CASGRLPTGNNQPQHF. The rearrangement joins TRBV27 to TRBJ1-5, with D possibly matching TRBD1 (6 bases). The CDR3 covers 16 residues. The ends were cut back, 8 bases at V and 3 bases at J, with 20 bases in the middle. Germline V CDR1 and CDR2: MNHEY, SMNVEV (reference sequence).

The table lists this clonotype with a few counts. This chain uses TRBV28 with TRBJ2-7; tentative D call: TRBD1 (5 bases). With 8 bases removed from V and 3 bases from J, the gap between germline ends came to 11 bases. The CDR3 consists of 12 residues. The germline V gene has CDR1 MDHEN and CDR2 SYDVKM. This CDR3 is CASQGSLYEQYF. The CDR3 nucleotides read TGTGCCAGCCAGGGCTCCCTCTACGAGCAGTACTTC.

The rearrangement uses TRBV6-5 and TRBJ1-1; TRBD1 might be the D (5 bases). The CDR3 is made up of 13 amino acids. The ends were cut back, 2 bases at V and 6 bases at J, with 10 bases in the middle. The germline gives CDR1 MNHEY, CDR2 SVGAGI. The CDR3 region has the DNA TGTGCCAGCAGTTACAGGGGTAAGGCTGAAGCTTTCTTT. Protein: CASSYRGKAEAFF.

The chain employs TRBV28 and TRBJ1-2; D gene ambiguous. CDR1 and CDR2 (germline): MDHEN, SYDVKM. Trimming removed 2 bases from V and 7 bases from J, with 11 bases in between. The CDR3 is 13 residues long. The CDR3 here is CASSLEGMGGYTF. Here the CDR3 DNA reads TGTGCCAGCAGTTTAGAGGGTATGGGTGGCTACACCTTC.

The chain recombines TRBV29-1 with TRBJ2-5; weak D call: TRBD2 (6 bases). Germline lookup yields CDR1 SQVTM and CDR2 ANQGSEA. V was pared by 3 bases and J by 5 bases, with 16 bases between. The CDR3 spans 14 residues. The CDR3 sequence: CSVESGGVFETQYF. CDR3 nucleotides: TGCAGCGTTGAGAGTGGCGGGGTGTTTGAGACCCAGTACTTC.

The genes are TRBV6-5 and TRBJ1-6; possible D gene TRBD1, 5 bases. This CDR3 has 15 amino acids. V lost 5 bases and J lost 7, with 15 bases in between. Germline assignment: CDR1 MNHEY and CDR2 SVGAGI. CDR3 in DNA: TGTGCCAGCAGTCTTCCAGGGTCCCCCAATTCACCCCTCCACTTT. The encoded protein is CASSLPGSPNSPLHF.

This clonotype was observed a single time. The chain recombines TRBV14 with TRBJ2-5; unclear D gene. The V gene lost 4 bases and the J gene lost 5 bases, with 8 bases spanning the gap. There are 12 residues in the CDR3. Germline V gene data show CDR1 as SGHDN and CDR2 as FVKESK. This chain's CDR3 is CASSRPPETQYF. CDR3 DNA sequence: TGTGCCAGCAGCCGCCCGCCCGAGACCCAGTACTTC.

The chain joins TRBV6-6 to TRBJ1-5; no clear D. From germline, CDR1 is MNHNY and CDR2 SVGAGI (reference sequence). V was clipped by 5 bases and J by 6 bases, with 11 bases between them. The CDR3 has 13 amino acids. In DNA form, the CDR3 reads TGTGCCAGCAGTGTAGGGTCGGGTCAGCCCCAGCATTTT. As protein: CASSVGSGQPQHF.

This clonotype was seen just once. CDR3: CASSHLKGRADGYTF. CDR3 coding DNA: TGTGCCAGCAGCCACCTAAAAGGACGGGCTGATGGCTACACCTTC. The V gene is TRBV4-2, the J gene TRBJ1-2; D gene ambiguous. This CDR3 is 15 amino acids long. Deletions cut 3 bases from V and 6 bases from J, with 17 bases between. Germline lookup yields CDR1 LGHNA and CDR2 YNFKEQ.

The chain carries TRBV6-2 or TRBV6-3 and TRBJ2-1; weak D call: TRBD2 (7 bases). The CDR3 is 14 residues long. V lost 4 bases, J lost 9 bases, and 16 bases lay in between. Per germline, CDR1 MNHEY and CDR2 SVGEGT. CDR3 protein: CASSSGRGLGEQFF. Here the CDR3 DNA reads TGTGCCAGCAGTTCTGGGCGGGGGCTCGGTGAGCAGTTCTTC.

The V gene is TRBV5-1, the J gene TRBJ2-7; possibly TRBD1 or TRBD2 for D (5 bases each). The J call is in doubt because the DNA end fits TRBJ2-4 better. The CDR3 length is 15 residues. The germline V gene encodes CDR1 SGHRS and CDR2 YFSETQ. The DNA for the CDR3 is TGCGCCAGCAGCTTGGTTCCGGGACCTCAAAACATTCAGTACTTC. Translating it yields CASSLVPGPQNIQYF.